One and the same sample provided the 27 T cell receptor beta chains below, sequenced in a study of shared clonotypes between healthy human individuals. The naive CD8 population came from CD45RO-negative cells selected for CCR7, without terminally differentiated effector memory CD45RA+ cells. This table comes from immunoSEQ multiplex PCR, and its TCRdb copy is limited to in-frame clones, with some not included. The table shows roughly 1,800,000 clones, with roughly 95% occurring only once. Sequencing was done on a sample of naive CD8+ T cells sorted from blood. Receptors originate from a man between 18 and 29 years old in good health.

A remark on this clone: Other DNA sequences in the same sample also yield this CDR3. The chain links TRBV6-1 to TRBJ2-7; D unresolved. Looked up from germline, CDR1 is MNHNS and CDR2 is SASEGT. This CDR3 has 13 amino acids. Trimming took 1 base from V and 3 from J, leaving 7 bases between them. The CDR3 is CASSEGIGYEQYF. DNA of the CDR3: TGTGCCAGCAGTGAAGGTATAGGCTACGAGCAGTACTTC.

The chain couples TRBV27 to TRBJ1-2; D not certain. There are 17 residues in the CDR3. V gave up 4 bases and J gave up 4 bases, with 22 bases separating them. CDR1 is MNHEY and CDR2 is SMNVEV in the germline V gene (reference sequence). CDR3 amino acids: CASSSHQLLKLSYGYTF. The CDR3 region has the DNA TGTGCCAGCAGTTCCCATCAACTACTGAAACTGTCCTATGGCTACACCTTC.

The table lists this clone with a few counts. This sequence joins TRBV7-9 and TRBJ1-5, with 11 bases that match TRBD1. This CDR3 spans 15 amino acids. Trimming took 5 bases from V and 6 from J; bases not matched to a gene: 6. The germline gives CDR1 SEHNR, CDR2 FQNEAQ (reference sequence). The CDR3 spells CASSVDGTGGQPQHF. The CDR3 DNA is TGTGCCAGCAGCGTCGACGGGACAGGGGGTCAGCCCCAGCATTTT.

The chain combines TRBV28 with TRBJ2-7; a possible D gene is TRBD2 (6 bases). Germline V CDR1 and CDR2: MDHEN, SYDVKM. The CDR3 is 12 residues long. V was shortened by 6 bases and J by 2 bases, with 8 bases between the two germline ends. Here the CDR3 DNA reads TGTGCCAGCAGCGGGACTCCCTACGAGCAGTACTTC. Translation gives CASSGTPYEQYF.

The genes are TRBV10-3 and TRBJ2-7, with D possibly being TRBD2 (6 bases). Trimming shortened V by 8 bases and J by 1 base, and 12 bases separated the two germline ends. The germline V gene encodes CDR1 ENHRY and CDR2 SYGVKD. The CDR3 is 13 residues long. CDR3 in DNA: TGTGCCATCTCGGCTAGCGCTTCCTACGAGCAGTACTTC. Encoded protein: CAISASASYEQYF.

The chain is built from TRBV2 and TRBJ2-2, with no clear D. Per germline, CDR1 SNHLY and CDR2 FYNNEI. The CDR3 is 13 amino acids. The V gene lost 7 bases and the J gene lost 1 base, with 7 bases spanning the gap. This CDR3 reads CASNAVNTGELFF. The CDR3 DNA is TGTGCCAGCAACGCAGTGAACACCGGGGAGCTGTTTTTT.

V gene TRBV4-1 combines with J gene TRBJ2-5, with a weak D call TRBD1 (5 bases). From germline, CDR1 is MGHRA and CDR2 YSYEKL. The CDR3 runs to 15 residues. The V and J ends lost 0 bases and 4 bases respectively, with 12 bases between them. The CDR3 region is CASSQDSQGLETQYF. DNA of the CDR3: TGCGCCAGCAGCCAAGATAGCCAGGGTTTAGAGACCCAGTACTTC.

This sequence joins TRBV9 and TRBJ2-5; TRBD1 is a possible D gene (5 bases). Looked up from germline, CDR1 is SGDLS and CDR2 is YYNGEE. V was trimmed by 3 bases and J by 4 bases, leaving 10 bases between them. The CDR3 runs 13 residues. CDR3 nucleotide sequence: TGTGCCAGCAGCGGTACAGGAATAGAGACCCAGTACTTC. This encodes CASSGTGIETQYF.

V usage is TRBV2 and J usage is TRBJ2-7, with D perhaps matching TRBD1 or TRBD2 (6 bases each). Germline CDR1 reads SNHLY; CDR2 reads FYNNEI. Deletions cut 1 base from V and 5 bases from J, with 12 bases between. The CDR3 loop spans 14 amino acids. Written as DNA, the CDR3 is TGTGCCAGCAGTGAAGACCCCGGGGGCGACGAGCAGTACTTC. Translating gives CASSEDPGGDEQYF.

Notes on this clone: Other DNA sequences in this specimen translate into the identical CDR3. The DNA of the CDR3 is TGTGCCATCAGTGAGTCTGGTGGGGGGGAGACCCAGTACTTC. Encoded protein: CAISESGGGETQYF. The V gene is TRBV10-3, the J gene TRBJ2-5; a possible D gene is TRBD2 (6 bases). The V and J ends lost 0 bases and 5 bases respectively, with 10 bases between them. The CDR3 sequence is 14 residues long. The germline V gene has CDR1 ENHRY and CDR2 SYGVKD.

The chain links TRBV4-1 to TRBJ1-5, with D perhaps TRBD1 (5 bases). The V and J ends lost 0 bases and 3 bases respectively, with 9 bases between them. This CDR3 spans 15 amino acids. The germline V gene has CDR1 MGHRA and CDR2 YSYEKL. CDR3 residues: CASSQDRDFNQPQHF. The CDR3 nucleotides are TGCGCCAGCAGCCAAGACAGGGATTTCAATCAGCCCCAGCATTTT.

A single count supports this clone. CDR3 region: CAWSRGGDYGYTF. Written as DNA, the CDR3 is TGTGCCTGGAGTCGGGGGGGAGACTATGGCTACACCTTC. The gene calls are TRBV30 and TRBJ1-2, with a weak D call TRBD1 (5 bases). Trimming left V 2 bases short and J 3 bases short, with 10 bases between. CDR1 GTSNPN and CDR2 SVGIG come from the germline V gene (reference sequence). This CDR3 is 13 amino acids long.

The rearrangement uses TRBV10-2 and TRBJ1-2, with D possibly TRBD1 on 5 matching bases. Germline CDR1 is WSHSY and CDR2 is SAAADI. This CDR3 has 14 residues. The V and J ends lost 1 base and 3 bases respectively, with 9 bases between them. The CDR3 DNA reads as TGCGCCAGCAGTGAGTTAGGGACCGACTATGGCTACACCTTC. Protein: CASSELGTDYGYTF.

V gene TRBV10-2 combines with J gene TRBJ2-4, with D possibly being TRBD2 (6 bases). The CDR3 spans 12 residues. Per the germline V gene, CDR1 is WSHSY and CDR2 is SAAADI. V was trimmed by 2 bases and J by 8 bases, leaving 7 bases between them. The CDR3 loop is CASSEGGDIQYF. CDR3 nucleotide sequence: TGCGCCAGCAGTGAGGGAGGGGACATTCAGTACTTC.

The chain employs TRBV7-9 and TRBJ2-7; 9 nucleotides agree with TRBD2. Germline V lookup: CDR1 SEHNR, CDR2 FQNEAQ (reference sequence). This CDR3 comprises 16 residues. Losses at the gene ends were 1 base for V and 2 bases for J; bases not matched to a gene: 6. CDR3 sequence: CASSLGGRASTYEQYF. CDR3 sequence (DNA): TGTGCCAGCAGCTTAGGCGGGAGGGCCTCTACCTACGAGCAGTACTTC. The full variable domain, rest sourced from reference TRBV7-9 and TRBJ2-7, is DTGVSQNPRHKITKRGQNVTFRCDPISEHNRLYWYRQTLGQGPEFLTYFQNEAQLEKSRLLSDRFSAERPKGSFSTLEIQRTEQGDSAMYLCASSLGGRASTYEQYFGPGTRLTVT.

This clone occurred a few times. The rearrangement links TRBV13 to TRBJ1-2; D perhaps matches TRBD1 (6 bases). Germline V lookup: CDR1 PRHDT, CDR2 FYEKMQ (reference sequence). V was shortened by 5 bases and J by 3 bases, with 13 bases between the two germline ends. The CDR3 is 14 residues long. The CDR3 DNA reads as TGTGCCAGCAGCCTAAGGGGGATGTACTATGGCTACACCTTC. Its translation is CASSLRGMYYGYTF. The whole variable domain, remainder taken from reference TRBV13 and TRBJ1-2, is AAGVIQSPRHLIKEKRETATLKCYPIPRHDTVYWYQQGPGQDPQFLISFYEKMQSDKGSIPDRFSAQQFSDYHSELNMSSLELGDSALYFCASSLRGMYYGYTFGSGTRLTVV.

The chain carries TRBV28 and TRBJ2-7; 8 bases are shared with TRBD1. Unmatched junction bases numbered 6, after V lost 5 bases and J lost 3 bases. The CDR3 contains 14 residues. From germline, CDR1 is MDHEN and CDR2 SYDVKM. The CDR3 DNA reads TGTGCCAGCAGTACAAACAGGGGGTTCTACGAGCAGTACTTC. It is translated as CASSTNRGFYEQYF.

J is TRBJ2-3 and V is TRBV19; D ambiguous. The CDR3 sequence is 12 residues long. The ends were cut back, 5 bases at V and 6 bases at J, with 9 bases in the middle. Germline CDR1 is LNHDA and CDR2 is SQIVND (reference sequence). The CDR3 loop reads CASSPNGDTQYF. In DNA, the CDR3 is TGTGCCAGTAGTCCTAACGGGGATACGCAGTATTTT.

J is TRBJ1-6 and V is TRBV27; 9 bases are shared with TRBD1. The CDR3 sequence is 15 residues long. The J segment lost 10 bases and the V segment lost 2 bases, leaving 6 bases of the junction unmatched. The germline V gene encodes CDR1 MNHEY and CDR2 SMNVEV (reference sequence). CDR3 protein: CASSLQDRGLSPLHF. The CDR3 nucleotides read TGTGCCAGCAGTTTACAGGACAGGGGTTTATCACCCCTCCACTTT.

CDR3 in amino acids: CASSAGTAHYGYTF. The CDR3 DNA reads TGTGCCAGCAGCGCAGGGACAGCTCACTATGGCTACACCTTC. The genes are TRBV9 and TRBJ1-2; 7 bases are a match to TRBD1. V shed 3 bases and J 3 bases; nucleotides not matched to a gene: 5. The CDR3 length is 14 residues. The germline V gene has CDR1 SGDLS and CDR2 YYNGEE.

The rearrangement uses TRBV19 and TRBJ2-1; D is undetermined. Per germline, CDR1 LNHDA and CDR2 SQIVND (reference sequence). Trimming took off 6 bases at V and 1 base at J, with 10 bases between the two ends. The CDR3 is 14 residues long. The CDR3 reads CASRVSSSYNEQFF. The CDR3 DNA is TGTGCCAGTAGGGTTAGCTCGTCCTACAATGAGCAGTTCTTC. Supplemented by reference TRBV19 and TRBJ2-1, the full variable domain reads DGGITQSPKYLFRKEGQNVTLSCEQNLNHDAMYWYRQDPGQGLRLIYYSQIVNDFQKGDIAEGYSVSREKKESFPLTVTSAQKNPTAFYLCASRVSSSYNEQFFGPGTRLTVL.

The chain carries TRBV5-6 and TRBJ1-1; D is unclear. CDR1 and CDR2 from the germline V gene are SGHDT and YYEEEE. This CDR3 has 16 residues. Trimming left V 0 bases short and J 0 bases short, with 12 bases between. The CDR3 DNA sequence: TGTGCCAGCAGCTTGGGGGGAGAGGGAATGAACACTGAAGCTTTCTTT. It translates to CASSLGGEGMNTEAFF.

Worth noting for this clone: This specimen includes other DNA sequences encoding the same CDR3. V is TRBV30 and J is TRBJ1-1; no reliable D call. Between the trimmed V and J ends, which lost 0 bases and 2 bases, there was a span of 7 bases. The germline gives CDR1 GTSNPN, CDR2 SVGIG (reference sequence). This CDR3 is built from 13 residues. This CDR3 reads CAWSVLQNTEAFF. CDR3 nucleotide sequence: TGTGCCTGGAGTGTATTACAAAACACTGAAGCTTTCTTT.

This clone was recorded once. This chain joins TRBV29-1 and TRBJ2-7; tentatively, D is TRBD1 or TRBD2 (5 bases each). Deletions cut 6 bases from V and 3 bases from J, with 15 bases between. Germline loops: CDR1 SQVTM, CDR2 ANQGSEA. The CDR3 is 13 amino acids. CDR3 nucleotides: TGCAGCGTGGGGACGTCTGCTGACTACGAGCAGTACTTC. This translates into CSVGTSADYEQYF.

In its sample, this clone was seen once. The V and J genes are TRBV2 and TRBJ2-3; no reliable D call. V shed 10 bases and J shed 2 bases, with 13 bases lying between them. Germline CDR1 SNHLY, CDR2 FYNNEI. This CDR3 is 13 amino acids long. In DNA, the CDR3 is TGTGCCACCGAAGAACCCTACACAGATACGCAGTATTTT. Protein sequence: CATEEPYTDTQYF.

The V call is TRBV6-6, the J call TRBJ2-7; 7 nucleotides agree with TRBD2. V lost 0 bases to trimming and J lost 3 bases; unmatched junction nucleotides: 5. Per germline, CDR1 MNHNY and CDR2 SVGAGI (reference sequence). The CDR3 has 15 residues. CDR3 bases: TGTGCCAGCAGTTACTCGGCGGGGGACCTCTACGAGCAGTACTTC. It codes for CASSYSAGDLYEQYF.

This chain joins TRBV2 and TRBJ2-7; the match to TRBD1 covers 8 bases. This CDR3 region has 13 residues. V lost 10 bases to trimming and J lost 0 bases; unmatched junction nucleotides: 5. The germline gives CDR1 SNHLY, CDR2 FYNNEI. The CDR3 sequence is CAMTDRDSYEQYF. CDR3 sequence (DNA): TGTGCCATGACGGACAGGGACTCCTACGAGCAGTACTTC. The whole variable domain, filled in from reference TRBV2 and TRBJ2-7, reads EPEVTQTPSHQVTQMGQEVILRCVPISNHLYFYWYRQILGQKVEFLVSFYNNEISEKSEIFDDQFSVERPDGSNFTLKIRSTKLEDSAMYFCAMTDRDSYEQYFGPGTRLTVT.